This TCR beta chain was documented in a study of regulatory T cells in long-lasting Graves disease. Building the TCR beta libraries relied on iRepertoire HTBI primers, and CDR3 regions underwent Arm-PCR. From the multiplex PCR reads, TCRdb called clonotypes with MiXCR, one entry per CDR3 protein. There are 500,000 or so distinct CDR3 sequences in the sample; about 16% occur only once, and roughly 25% lies in the top ten. About this clonotype: Sequence at one end of the junction differs from germline and may be a read error.

This CDR3 is 13 amino acids long. CDR1 and CDR2 (germline): MDHEN, SYDVKM. Time point in this sample: newly diagnosed GD, antithyroid drugs for less than 3 months. The TCR library was made from RNA that had been extracted from PBMCs in TRIzol. This same sample was also part of a study on T cells in Graves' hyperthyroidism and ophthalmopathy. As that study records: In making diagnoses, clinical symptoms, serum thyroxine and TRAb, thyroid ultrasound and orbital computed tomography were all used. A set of HTBI primers served as the primers for a first-round RT-PCR of the TCR CDR3. The model predicted ophthalmopathy a median roughly 6.5 months before onset.

The chain recombines TRBV28 with TRBJ2-5; 7 nucleotides line up with TRBD2. The receptor was derived from a woman aged 35-60 years with Graves disease. The source was peripheral blood mononuclear cells (PBMCs), collected at new diagnosis, from a patient treated with antithyroid drugs. The CDR3 coding sequence is TGTGCCTGCAGTGGGGGGGGACAAGAGACCCAGTACTTC. Translating it yields CACSGGGQETQYF.